The 10 T cell receptor beta chains given below trace back to one sample, sequenced in a study of blood T cell repertoires in COVID-19 (dated by TCRdb to 2020 to 2022). Library preparation used the immunoSEQ multiplex PCR assay. The table was pulled from immuneACCESS by TCRdb, which kept in-frame rearrangements only. Such tables lose some clones; where checked, under half of the loss comes from unresolved V genes, and the rest has no known cause. The sample yields fewer than 300,000 clones; 90% were counted once. The ten largest account for approximately 1.2% of the sample. The sequencing input was PBMCs or T cells enriched from blood (not recorded which). These receptor sequences come from a woman aged 30 to 39 who had recovered from COVID-19.

The chain combines TRBV6-2 or TRBV6-3 with TRBJ2-1, with D tentatively TRBD1 (6 bases). Germline CDR1 and CDR2: MNHEY and SVGEGT. V was cut by 4 bases and J by 3 bases, with 7 bases left in between. The length of the CDR3 is 13 residues. CDR3 residues: CASSSQGYNEQFF. The DNA of the CDR3 is TGTGCCAGCAGTTCACAGGGCTACAATGAGCAGTTCTTC.

V usage is TRBV9 and J usage is TRBJ2-1, with 7 bases aligning to TRBD2. Germline loops: CDR1 SGDLS, CDR2 YYNGEE. This CDR3 region has 15 residues. With 1 base clipped from V and 4 bases from J, the junction kept 5 bases outside the gene matches. In DNA, the CDR3 is TGTGCCAGCAGCGTACGCCCTAGCGGATACAATGAGCAGTTCTTC. The encoded protein is CASSVRPSGYNEQFF.

This clone was seen only once. V is TRBV5-1 and J is TRBJ1-1; D call uncertain. Per the germline V gene, CDR1 is SGHRS and CDR2 is YFSETQ. Trimming took 0 bases from V and 4 from J, leaving 16 bases between them. The CDR3 extends over 16 amino acids. CDR3 loop: CASSLDGVTPSTEAFF. The CDR3 bases are TGCGCCAGCAGCTTGGACGGCGTGACTCCCAGCACTGAAGCTTTCTTT.

A single count supports this clone. One end of the junction varies from germline; a read error may be responsible. V and J are TRBV7-7 and TRBJ2-5; 12 nucleotides align to TRBD2. The CDR3 runs to 18 residues. Germline CDR1 reads SSHAT; CDR2 reads FNYEAQ (reference sequence). CDR3 sequence: CASSPNIQTSGRGETQYF. CDR3 sequence (DNA): TGTGCTAGCAGCCCTAATATTCAGACTAGCGGGAGAGGGGAGACCCAGTACTTC.

V and J are TRBV28 and TRBJ2-2; D may be TRBD2 (6 bases). V shed 4 bases and J shed 1 base, with 13 bases lying between them. Per germline, CDR1 MDHEN and CDR2 SYDVKM. The CDR3 is made up of 16 amino acids. The DNA of the CDR3 is TGTGCCAGCAGTTCCCCGAGGGGAGGGAACACCGGGGAGCTGTTTTTT. Translating it yields CASSSPRGGNTGELFF.

To note about this clone: Different DNA sequences within this sample yield the same CDR3. This chain uses TRBV7-2 with TRBJ2-3; a possible D gene is TRBD2 (5 bases). CDR3 length: 13 residues. Germline CDR1 and CDR2: SGHTA and FQGNSA. Trimming took off 5 bases at V and 0 bases at J, with 6 bases between the two ends. The CDR3 DNA sequence: TGTGCCAGCAGCCGGGGAAGCACAGATACGCAGTATTTT. The encoded protein is CASSRGSTDTQYF.

The V call is TRBV2, the J call TRBJ2-2, with D possibly TRBD2 on 6 matching bases. The germline V gene encodes CDR1 SNHLY and CDR2 FYNNEI. The V and J ends lost 6 bases and 4 bases respectively, with 15 bases between them. This CDR3 has 15 amino acids. This CDR3 reads CASRVASVITGELFF. The DNA for the CDR3 is TGTGCCAGCAGAGTGGCTAGCGTAATCACCGGGGAGCTGTTTTTT.

This clone has only one observation. The chain has TRBV3-1 (or the pseudogene TRBV3-2) and TRBJ1-4; TRBD1 matches at 11 bases. Germline CDR1 is LGHDT and CDR2 is YNNKEL (reference sequence). The CDR3 covers 16 residues. The junction had 7 bases not matched to a gene; V was cut back by 4 bases and J by 6 bases. CDR3 protein: CASSPDRGQKDEKLFF. CDR3 nucleotide sequence: TGTGCCAGCAGCCCGGACAGGGGGCAGAAGGATGAAAAACTGTTTTTT.

This clone was seen only once. This chain connects TRBV7-9 to TRBJ2-7; 8 bases match TRBD2. J lost 6 bases, V lost 1 base, and 5 bases had no gene match. The CDR3 has 14 amino acids. Germline lookup yields CDR1 SEHNR and CDR2 FQNEAQ (reference sequence). The CDR3 region has the DNA TGTGCCAGCAGCTTAGAAGCGGGAGTTCTCGAGCAGTACTTC. It codes for CASSLEAGVLEQYF.

This rearrangement joins TRBV10-1 to TRBJ2-2; D remains ambiguous. Trimming took off 4 bases at V and 1 base at J, with 7 bases between the two ends. The CDR3 has 14 amino acids. Germline CDR1 WNHNN, CDR2 SYGVQD (reference sequence). This chain's CDR3 is CASSGHLNTGELFF. The CDR3 DNA is TGCGCCAGCAGTGGTCACTTGAACACCGGGGAGCTGTTTTTT.